The TCR beta chain described here comes from a study of cytotoxic CD8 clonotypes in ibrutinib-treated CLL. Libraries were prepared by immunoSEQ multiplex PCR; TCRdb keeps only in-frame clonotypes and omits some of them. The sample shows approximately 170,000 clones, about 88% of them seen only once. Material: PBMCs, obtained at disease progression, from a patient treated with ibrutinib. The source is a human donor with chronic lymphocytic leukemia.

CDR3 nucleotide sequence: TGTGCCAGCAGAAAAGGGGGGGGCGGTCAGCCCCAGCATTTT. It yields the protein CASRKGGGGQPQHF. The chain combines TRBV6-5 with TRBJ1-5; tentative D call: TRBD1 (6 bases). Trimming stripped 6 bases from V and 6 bases from J, with 15 bases between. Germline V gene lookup returns CDR1 MNHEY and CDR2 SVGAGI. The CDR3 sequence is 14 residues long.